This entry lists 21 T cell receptor beta chains sequenced from one sample in a study of CD8+ T cells in alopecia areata. RNA was isolated and reverse transcribed to cDNA, the sequencing template. Clones were sequenced by immunoSEQ multiplex PCR, and TCRdb holds only the in-frame ones, with some missing. The sample contains about 180,000 clones, 65% to 75% of which appear only once. The specimen was CD8+ T cells sorted from blood, collected at week 0. Receptors were obtained from a human donor with alopecia areata.

This sequence joins TRBV11-2 and TRBJ1-2, with D hard to call. The length of the CDR3 is 16 residues. The germline V gene has CDR1 SGHAT and CDR2 FQNNGV. V shed 3 bases and J shed 2 bases, with 16 bases lying between them. The CDR3 region is CASSFKGGRGNYGYTF. In DNA, the CDR3 is TGTGCCAGCAGCTTTAAGGGAGGAAGAGGAAACTATGGCTACACCTTC. Full variable domain (missing parts from reference TRBV11-2 and TRBJ1-2): EAGVAQSPRYKIIEKRQSVAFWCNPISGHATLYWYQQILGQGPKLLIQFQNNGVVDDSQLPKDRFSAERLKGVDSTLKIQPAKLEDSAVYLCASSFKGGRGNYGYTFGSGTRLTVV.

This chain connects TRBV27 to TRBJ1-4, with D hard to call. This CDR3 has 14 amino acids. The germline V gene has CDR1 MNHEY and CDR2 SMNVEV (reference sequence). Trimming took 4 bases from V and 0 from J, leaving 6 bases between them. The CDR3 coding sequence is TGTGCCAGCAGTTCCCTGGCAACTAATGAAAAACTGTTTTTT. It yields the protein CASSSLATNEKLFF.

The chain carries TRBV27 and TRBJ2-4; 8 bases align to TRBD1. The length of the CDR3 is 15 residues. From germline, CDR1 is MNHEY and CDR2 SMNVEV (reference sequence). V shed 5 bases, J shed 5 bases, and the junction held 8 bases outside the gene matches. CDR3 coding DNA: TGTGCCAGCAGTCCGCCTGACAGGGGCCAAAACATTCAGTACTTC. As protein: CASSPPDRGQNIQYF.

The V gene is TRBV5-6, the J gene TRBJ1-3, with 7 bases identical to TRBD1. Looked up from germline, CDR1 is SGHDT and CDR2 is YYEEEE. The CDR3 is 15 residues long. The V and J ends lost 4 bases and 1 base, in that order; junction bases with no gene match: 5. The CDR3 nucleotides are TGTGCCAGCAGCCCAGGGGGTAATTCTGGAAACACCATATATTTT. Translating gives CASSPGGNSGNTIYF.

In its sample, this clone was seen a few times. The chain joins TRBV29-1 to TRBJ2-1, with D unresolved. Germline loops: CDR1 SQVTM, CDR2 ANQGSEA. The CDR3 contains 17 residues. V was trimmed by 1 base and J by 0 bases, leaving 16 bases between them. The CDR3 here is CSVEASPLVSSYNEQFF. The CDR3 DNA sequence: TGCAGCGTTGAAGCCTCCCCGTTAGTAAGCTCCTACAATGAGCAGTTCTTC.

The rearrangement joins TRBV2 to TRBJ2-7; D unresolved. This CDR3 comprises 14 residues. Trimming stripped 4 bases from V and 2 bases from J, with 12 bases between. Germline V lookup: CDR1 SNHLY, CDR2 FYNNEI. The CDR3 here is CASSVSVGPYEQYF. Written as DNA, the CDR3 is TGTGCCAGCAGTGTGAGTGTCGGGCCCTACGAGCAGTACTTC.

The table lists this clone with a few counts. The chain links TRBV27 to TRBJ1-1; D is undetermined. Trimming left V 4 bases short and J 14 bases short, with 14 bases between. The CDR3 covers 11 residues. The germline V gene has CDR1 MNHEY and CDR2 SMNVEV (reference sequence). CDR3 in DNA: TGTGCCAGCAGTTCACCCCCAGACAACTTCTTT. Translation: CASSSPPDNFF.

The rearrangement links TRBV6-1 to TRBJ2-2; D gene unclear. Germline V gene lookup returns CDR1 MNHNS and CDR2 SASEGT. This CDR3 comprises 13 residues. V was pared by 2 bases and J by 2 bases, with 3 bases between. The CDR3 sequence: CASSEKNTGELFF. CDR3 bases: TGTGCCAGCAGTGAAAAAAACACCGGGGAGCTGTTTTTT.

The rearrangement joins TRBV7-2 to TRBJ2-7, with TRBD2 matching 8 bases. CDR1 SGHTA and CDR2 FQGNSA come from the germline V gene. V lost 5 bases, J lost 3 bases, and 6 bases stayed unmatched. The CDR3 is 14 residues long. Written as DNA, the CDR3 is TGTGCCAGCAGCGCCGGACTAGCAAGCTACGAGCAGTACTTC. It codes for CASSAGLASYEQYF. The whole variable domain, remainder taken from reference TRBV7-2 and TRBJ2-7, is GAGVSQSPSNKVTEKGKDVELRCDPISGHTALYWYRQSLGQGLEFLIYFQGNSAPDKSGLPSDRFSAERTGGSVSTLTIQRTQQEDSAVYLCASSAGLASYEQYFGPGTRLTVT.

This rearrangement joins TRBV6-5 to TRBJ2-1, with D uncertain. V lost 5 bases, J lost 0 bases, and 8 bases lay in between. The CDR3 has 14 residues. The germline V gene has CDR1 MNHEY and CDR2 SVGAGI. Written as DNA, the CDR3 is TGTGCCAGCAGTGACACCTACTCCTACAATGAGCAGTTCTTC. Amino acids: CASSDTYSYNEQFF.

This sequence joins TRBV29-1 and TRBJ1-2, with a weak D call TRBD1 (5 bases). The length of the CDR3 is 12 residues. V was trimmed by 5 bases and J by 8 bases, leaving 15 bases between them. Germline lookup yields CDR1 SQVTM and CDR2 ANQGSEA. The CDR3 here is CSVPSGGYGYTF. CDR3 in DNA: TGCAGCGTTCCCTCGGGGGGTTACGGCTACACCTTC.

The rearrangement links TRBV4-1 to TRBJ2-2; TRBD2 aligns across 11 bases. In germline, CDR1 is MGHRA, CDR2 YSYEKL. The CDR3 totals 17 residues. V gave up 6 bases and J gave up 1 base; unmatched junction bases: 7. The CDR3 DNA sequence: TGCGCCAGCAGACCAACTAGCGGGGGATTGAACACCGGGGAGCTGTTTTTT. The encoded protein is CASRPTSGGLNTGELFF.

The sample holds a few counts of this clone. V and J are TRBV10-3 and TRBJ2-4; D tentatively reads TRBD1 or TRBD2 (5 bases each). The CDR3 spans 13 residues. V lost 3 bases and J 8 bases, leaving 11 bases between the germline ends. Germline V CDR1 and CDR2: ENHRY, SYGVKD. The CDR3 nucleotides read TGTGCCATCAGTGACGGGGCTCTTGACATTCAGTACTTC. Translating it yields CAISDGALDIQYF.

This clone came up a few times. Other DNA sequences in this sample translate to the same CDR3. The chain uses TRBV30 and TRBJ1-5; weak D call: TRBD1 (5 bases). The CDR3 length is 14 residues. Trimming shortened V by 0 bases and J by 2 bases, and 8 bases separated the two germline ends. Germline assignment: CDR1 GTSNPN and CDR2 SVGIG (reference sequence). The CDR3, as DNA: TGTGCCTGGAGTGTAGGAGGGGGCAATCAGCCCCAGCATTTT. Protein product: CAWSVGGGNQPQHF.

CDR3 sequence: CASSVAGGAVHEQYF. For the CDR3, the DNA is TGTGCCAGCAGCGTAGCGGGGGGCGCGGTCCACGAGCAGTACTTC. The chain couples TRBV9 to TRBJ2-7; the D gene is possibly TRBD2 (7 bases). Trimming shortened V by 0 bases and J by 5 bases, and 15 bases separated the two germline ends. This CDR3 is built from 15 residues. CDR1 is SGDLS and CDR2 is YYNGEE in the germline V gene.

The chain has TRBV7-2 and TRBJ2-7; D ambiguous. The V and J ends lost 1 base and 7 bases respectively, with 8 bases between them. Germline V gene sequence: CDR1 SGHTA, CDR2 FQGNSA. The CDR3 covers 12 residues. CDR3 residues: CASSLGPVEQYF. DNA of the CDR3: TGTGCCAGCAGCTTAGGTCCAGTTGAGCAGTACTTC.

The rearrangement links TRBV9 to TRBJ2-5; perhaps TRBD2 as D (6 bases). Germline CDR1 reads SGDLS; CDR2 reads YYNGEE. Trimming removed 1 base at V and 5 bases at J, with 24 bases between. The CDR3 loop spans 18 amino acids. This CDR3 is CASSVYAEERVAVETQYF. DNA for the CDR3: TGTGCCAGCAGCGTATACGCCGAAGAGCGGGTGGCGGTGGAGACCCAGTACTTC.

The chain employs TRBV6-1 and TRBJ2-5; 7 bases are a match to TRBD1. V shed 6 bases and J 4 bases; nucleotides not matched to a gene: 11. CDR3 size: 15 residues. Germline V gene sequence: CDR1 MNHNS, CDR2 SASEGT. The chain's CDR3 is CASRDPDRHRETQYF. In DNA form, the CDR3 reads TGTGCCAGCAGGGACCCGGACAGGCACCGAGAGACCCAGTACTTC.

CDR3 DNA sequence: TGCGCCAGCAGTGACCAAAACACCGGGGAGCTGTTTTTT. This encodes CASSDQNTGELFF. The chain is built from TRBV10-1 and TRBJ2-2; no firm D call. This CDR3 region has 13 residues. Trimming removed 3 bases at V and 2 bases at J, with 4 bases between. Germline CDR1 and CDR2: WNHNN and SYGVQD (reference sequence).

This clone was recorded once. The chain carries TRBV9 and TRBJ2-7; 10 bases line up with TRBD1. The CDR3 length is 15 residues. In germline, CDR1 is SGDLS, CDR2 YYNGEE. V lost 4 bases and J lost 4; bases outside the gene matches: 8. Here the CDR3 reads CASSPGTGVLYEQYF. The CDR3 DNA is TGTGCCAGCAGCCCGGGGACAGGGGTATTATACGAGCAGTACTTC.

This clone was seen a few times. The genes are TRBV7-9 and TRBJ2-4; 7 bases agree with TRBD1. Germline trimming cut 4 bases from V and 6 bases from J; bases unmatched to any gene: 6. From germline, CDR1 is SEHNR and CDR2 FQNEAQ (reference sequence). The CDR3 runs to 14 residues. Here the CDR3 DNA reads TGTGCCAGCAGCTCGGGACAGATTGGAAACATTCAGTACTTC. Translating gives CASSSGQIGNIQYF.